The 6 T cell receptor beta chains in this list originate from one sample, sequenced in a study of spatial heterogeneity in lung cancer. Study results and limitations: Mutation counts in tumors were tracked by counts of expanded intratumoral alpha and beta TCRs.

TCRdb re-analysed the 5' RACE reads in MiXCR, keeping a single row per CDR3 protein. Of roughly 3,800 distinct CDR3 sequences listed, about 5.5% are singletons. What these receptors recognize is not known. Time point meaning: sample taken at primary tumor resection. The sequenced sample was lung tumor tissue, obtained at surgery. Source of these receptors: a female donor with early-stage non-small cell lung cancer.

This clonotype rates as medium-sized. The rearrangement links TRBV6-1 to TRBJ2-5; TRBD1 is a possible D gene (5 bases). V lost 4 bases and J lost 5, with 11 bases in between. This CDR3 has 13 amino acids. CDR1 is MNHNS and CDR2 is SASEGT in the germline V gene. The CDR3 nucleotides read TGTGCCAGCAGTGTCTTAGGGGCCGAGACCCAGTACTTC. It is translated as CASSVLGAETQYF.

This clonotype is judged medium-sized. The chain's CDR3 is CASSLGGPTEAFF. The CDR3, as DNA: TGTGCCAGCAGCTTAGGAGGGCCCACTGAAGCTTTCTTT. This chain connects TRBV7-3 to TRBJ1-1; no firm D call. CDR1 and CDR2 from the germline V gene are SGHTA and FQGTGA. Trimming took 2 bases from V and 4 from J, leaving 8 bases between them. The CDR3 totals 13 residues.

This clonotype was recorded at least ten times. V and J are TRBV28 and TRBJ2-5, with D tentatively TRBD2 (5 bases). Germline V gene data show CDR1 as MDHEN and CDR2 as SYDVKM. This CDR3 region has 14 residues. V was cut by 8 bases and J by 0 bases, with 13 bases left in between. The CDR3 protein is CASARTSYQETQYF. DNA of the CDR3: TGTGCCAGCGCCCGGACTTCGTACCAAGAGACCCAGTACTTC.

This clonotype was observed many times. The chain links TRBV6-1 to TRBJ2-2; D uncertain. Germline V gene sequence: CDR1 MNHNS, CDR2 SASEGT. The CDR3 loop spans 15 amino acids. Trimming cost V 4 bases and J 0 bases, with 9 bases left between them. The CDR3 DNA is TGTGCCAGCAGTGCCCAGGACGCGAACACCGGGGAGCTGTTTTTT. Translation gives CASSAQDANTGELFF.

This clonotype rates as medium-sized. The gene calls are TRBV5-1 and TRBJ1-4, with D unclear. Germline V gene data show CDR1 as SGHRS and CDR2 as YFSETQ. The CDR3 covers 14 residues. Trimming removed 0 bases from V and 5 bases from J, with 8 bases in between. Here the CDR3 DNA reads TGCGCCAGCAGCTTGGGTGGAGGGAATGAAAAACTGTTTTTT. Its protein product is CASSLGGGNEKLFF.

This clonotype was seen many times. Mismatch with germline at one junction end may stem from a read error. CDR3 DNA sequence: TGTGCCAGCAGCGTAGCAGGACGTTCGACCTACAATGAGCAGTTCTTC. Translation: CASSVAGRSTYNEQFF. This sequence joins TRBV7-9 and TRBJ2-1; unclear D gene. CDR1 is SEHNR, CDR2 FQNEAQ, per germline (reference sequence). There are 16 residues in the CDR3.